This T cell receptor (beta chain) was retrieved from a study of early T cells in non-severe SARS-CoV-2 infection. Study summary: Chains from this unsorted whole-blood bulk RNA could not be paired.

This clonotype was seen repeatedly, ten times or more. V lost 7 bases, J lost 3 bases, and 9 bases lay in between. Germline loops: CDR1 MNHNS, CDR2 SASEGT. The CDR3 is made up of 12 amino acids. The TCR library protocol was used to attach unique molecular identifiers. These identifiers were attached to individual cDNA molecules. TCRdb re-analysed the 5' RACE reads in MiXCR, keeping a single row per CDR3 protein. The table includes around 27,000 distinct CDR3 sequences, 2.9% detected once. The specimen was whole blood. The receptor was isolated from an adult who was a healthcare worker with PCR-confirmed SARS-CoV-2 infection or an uninfected control (not recorded which). The genes are TRBV6-1 and TRBJ1-1; D call uncertain. Here the CDR3 DNA reads TGTGCCAGCAAAGAGATTGACACTGAAGCTTTCTTT. Its protein product is CASKEIDTEAFF.